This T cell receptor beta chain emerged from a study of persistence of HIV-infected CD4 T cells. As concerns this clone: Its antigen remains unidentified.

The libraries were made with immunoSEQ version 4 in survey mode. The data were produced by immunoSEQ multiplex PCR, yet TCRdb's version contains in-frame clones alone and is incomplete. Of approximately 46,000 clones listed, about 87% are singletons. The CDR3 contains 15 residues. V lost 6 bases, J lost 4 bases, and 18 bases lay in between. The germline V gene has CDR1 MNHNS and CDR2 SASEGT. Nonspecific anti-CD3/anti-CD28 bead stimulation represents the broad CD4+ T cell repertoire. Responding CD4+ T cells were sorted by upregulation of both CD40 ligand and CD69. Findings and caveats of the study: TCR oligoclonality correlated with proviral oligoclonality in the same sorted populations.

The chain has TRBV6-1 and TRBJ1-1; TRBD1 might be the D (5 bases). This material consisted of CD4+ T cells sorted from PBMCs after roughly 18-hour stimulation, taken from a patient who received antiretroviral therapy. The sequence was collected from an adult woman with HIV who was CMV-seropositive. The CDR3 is CASRIDGGAGTEAFF. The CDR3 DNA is TGTGCCAGCAGGATAGACGGCGGGGCGGGCACTGAAGCTTTCTTT.